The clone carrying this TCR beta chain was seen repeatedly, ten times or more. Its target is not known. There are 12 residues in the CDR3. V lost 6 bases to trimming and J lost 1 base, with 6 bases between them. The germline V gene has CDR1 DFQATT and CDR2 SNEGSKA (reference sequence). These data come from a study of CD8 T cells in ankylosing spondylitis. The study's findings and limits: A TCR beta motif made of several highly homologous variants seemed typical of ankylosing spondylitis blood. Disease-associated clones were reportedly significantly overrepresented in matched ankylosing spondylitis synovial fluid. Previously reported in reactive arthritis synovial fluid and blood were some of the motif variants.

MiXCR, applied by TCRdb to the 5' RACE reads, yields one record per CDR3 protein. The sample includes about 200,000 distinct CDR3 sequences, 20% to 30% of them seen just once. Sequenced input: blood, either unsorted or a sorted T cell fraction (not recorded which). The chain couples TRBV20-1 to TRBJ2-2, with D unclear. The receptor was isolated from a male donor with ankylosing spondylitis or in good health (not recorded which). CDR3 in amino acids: CSASGNTGELFF. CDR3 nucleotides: TGCAGTGCCAGTGGGAACACCGGGGAGCTGTTTTTT.